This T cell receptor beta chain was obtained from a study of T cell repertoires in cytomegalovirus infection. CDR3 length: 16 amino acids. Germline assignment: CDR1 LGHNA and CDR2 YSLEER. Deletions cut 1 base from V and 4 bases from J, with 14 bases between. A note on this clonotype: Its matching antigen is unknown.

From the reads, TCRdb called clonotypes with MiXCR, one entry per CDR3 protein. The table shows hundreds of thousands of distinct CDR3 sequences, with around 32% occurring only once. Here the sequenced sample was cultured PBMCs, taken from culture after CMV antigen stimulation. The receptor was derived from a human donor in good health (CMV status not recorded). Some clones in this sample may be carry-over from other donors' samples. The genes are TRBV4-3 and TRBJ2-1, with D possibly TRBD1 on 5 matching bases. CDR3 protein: CASSQGGQKGYNEQFF. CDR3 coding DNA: TGCGCCAGCAGCCAAGGGGGTCAGAAGGGGTACAATGAGCAGTTCTTC.